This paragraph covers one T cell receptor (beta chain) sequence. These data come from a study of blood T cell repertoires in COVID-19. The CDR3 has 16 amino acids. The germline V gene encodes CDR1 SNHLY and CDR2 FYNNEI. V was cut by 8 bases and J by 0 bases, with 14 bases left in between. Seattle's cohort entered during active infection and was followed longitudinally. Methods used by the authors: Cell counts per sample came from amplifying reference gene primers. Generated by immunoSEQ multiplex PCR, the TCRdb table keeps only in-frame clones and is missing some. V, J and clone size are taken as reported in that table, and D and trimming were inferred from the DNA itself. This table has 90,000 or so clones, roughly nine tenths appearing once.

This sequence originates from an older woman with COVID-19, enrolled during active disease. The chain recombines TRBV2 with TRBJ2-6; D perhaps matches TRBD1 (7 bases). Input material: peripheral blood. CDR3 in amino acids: CASRGTVSSGANVLTF. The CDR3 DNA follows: TGTGCCAGCCGGGGGACAGTGAGCTCTGGGGCCAACGTCCTGACTTTC.